The next 5 T cell receptor beta chains were all read from a single sample in a study of regulatory T cells in long-lasting Graves disease. Time point denoted: newly diagnosed GD, antithyroid drugs for less than 3 months. Scientists built the TCR library using RNA that was extracted from PBMCs. Arm-PCR of CDR3 regions with iRepertoire HTBI primers generated TCR beta libraries. TCRdb used MiXCR to reprocess the multiplex PCR reads, holding one entry per CDR3 protein. The sample includes under 800,000 distinct CDR3 sequences, roughly 16% of them seen just once. The sample was also linked to a second study, of T cells in Graves' hyperthyroidism and ophthalmopathy.

This specimen was peripheral blood mononuclear cells (PBMCs), taken at new diagnosis, from a patient treated with antithyroid drugs. These receptors all stem from a woman in her twenties or thirties with Graves disease.

The gene calls are TRBV20-1 and TRBJ1-2; D uncertain. With 0 bases removed from V and 6 bases from J, the gap between germline ends came to 17 bases. The CDR3 contains 15 residues. Germline lookup yields CDR1 DFQATT and CDR2 SNEGSKA (reference sequence). CDR3 coding DNA: TGCAGTGCTAGAGATAATAAGGGCAGGAGGAATGGCTACACCTTC. It translates to CSARDNKGRRNGYTF.

The sample holds many counts of this clonotype. CDR3: CASGGDNEQFF. For the CDR3, the DNA is TGTGCCAGCGGGGGGGACAATGAGCAGTTCTTC. The V gene is TRBV11-3, the J gene TRBJ2-1; 7 bases map to TRBD2. Germline V gene lookup returns CDR1 SGHNT and CDR2 YENEEA. After removal of 8 bases from V and 5 bases from J, the junction contained 0 bases not matched to a gene. CDR3 length equals 11 residues.

About this clonotype: The germline gene is not matched at one end of the junction; a read error may be the cause. The chain links TRBV6-5 to TRBJ1-6; 8 bases are shared with TRBD1. The CDR3 consists of 18 residues. CDR1 is MNHEY and CDR2 is SVGAGI in the germline V gene. CDR3 DNA sequence: TGTGCCAGCGGTTACTCGAAGGCAGGGGGCGCCGGGAATTCACCCCTCCACTTT. Protein product: CASGYSKAGGAGNSPLHF.

Many counts were recorded for this clonotype. The rearrangement uses TRBV28 and TRBJ2-4; D may match TRBD1 or TRBD2 (6 bases each). The length of the CDR3 is 11 residues. Trimming took off 9 bases at V and 9 bases at J, with 12 bases between the two ends. Germline V gene sequence: CDR1 MDHEN, CDR2 SYDVKM. CDR3: CASKQGGIQYF. CDR3 bases: TGTGCCAGTAAACAGGGAGGCATTCAGTACTTC.

Only a few counts were recorded for this clonotype. This chain joins TRBV6-2 or TRBV6-3 and TRBJ1-2; D remains ambiguous. Germline CDR1 is MNHEY and CDR2 is SVGEGT. Trimming pared 10 bases from V and 0 bases from J, leaving 18 bases between. The CDR3 is 15 amino acids. The CDR3 sequence is CAILPQATSNYGYTF. CDR3 in DNA: TGTGCCATCCTACCTCAGGCGACGTCTAACTATGGCTACACCTTC.